Each of the 2 T cell receptor beta chains below was sequenced from the same sample in a study of identical twins. TCRdb called the 5' RACE reads again in MiXCR, with one record for every CDR3 protein. The sample holds fewer than 250,000 distinct CDR3 sequences; approximately 7.3% are singletons and the top ten take around 5%. The same sample was also studied in work on yellow fever vaccine responses in identical twins.

Material: CD8+ T cells sorted from blood. The origin of the receptors is a woman aged 18 to 35 in good health.

This clonotype came up a few times. The chain is built from TRBV10-1 and TRBJ2-3, with D perhaps TRBD1 (6 bases). Germline CDR1 is WNHNN and CDR2 is SYGVQD (reference sequence). V was trimmed by 3 bases and J by 4 bases, leaving 11 bases between them. The CDR3 has 14 residues. The CDR3 nucleotides read TGCGCCAGCAGTGACGGGACACTTGCAGATACGCAGTATTTT. This translates into CASSDGTLADTQYF.

This clonotype was seen a handful of times. This chain links TRBV12-3 or TRBV12-4 with TRBJ1-1; D gene ambiguous. This CDR3 comprises 13 residues. Deletions cut 7 bases from V and 7 bases from J, with 16 bases between. The CDR3 DNA follows: TGTGCCAGCAACGCCGTGTCAGGAGTTGAAGCTTTCTTT. This encodes CASNAVSGVEAFF.